This T cell receptor (beta chain) was identified in a study of blood T cell repertoires in COVID-19 (dated by TCRdb to about 2020). Context from the whole study: Samples covering the acute and convalescent phases of COVID-19 were provided by collaborators in the United States, Italy and Spain. A freely available public database, intended as a resource for researchers studying the immune response to SARS-CoV-2, is where the repertoires were released. Subjects who had been exposed to COVID-19, were actively infected with it, or had recovered from it provided the deeply sampled blood TCRbeta repertoires that made up the dataset. The material from the prospective study consisted of cDNA or gDNA derived from T cells, B-cell-depleted T cells, or PBMCs. The samples were drawn from two sources: the first 160 participants of the ongoing ImmuneRACE study, and over 950 subjects contributed by 6 global collaborators. Where HLA class I and class II types were available, the types were taken from metadata supplied by the sample provider, not from assay-based typing. Nearly every sample came with metadata listing a de-identified subject ID, COVID-19 status, age in years and sex. The paper's findings and limits, for the study overall: The quantity of clinical and demographic metadata differed by source and by participant and was supplied without curation.

TCRbeta CDR3 regions were amplified from genomic DNA by means of the immunoSEQ Assay, a bias-controlled multiplex PCR. As for the authors' bioinformatics: Nucleated cell counts per sample were estimated from amplification of reference gene primers within the assay. Sequence reads were collapsed and filtered to measure the absolute abundance of every unique TCRbeta CDR3 rearrangement. Productive Simpson clonality was computed per sample as the square root of Simpson's diversity index over productive rearrangements. Here the immuneACCESS table is served through TCRdb, limited to in-frame sequences with V and J called. Missing clones are a known gap in these copies; in checked studies unresolved V genes cover under half, and the rest lacks a known reason. V, J and clone size reflect that table, while D and trimming were determined from the DNA. The sample yields some 200,000 clones; around 80% were counted once. Around 12% of the sample is in the top ten clones.

Each collaborating institution followed its own protocols to collect whole blood in K2EDTA tubes. For TCRbeta analysis, collaborators shipped samples in one of three forms: frozen whole blood, isolated PBMCs, or DNA extracted from either of those sample types. This clone was seen a single time. It has no known antigen specificity. Base qualities are not recorded, but no much larger clone differs from it by a single base. This receptor was taken from a woman aged 40 to 55 with acute or convalescent COVID-19. The sequencing input was peripheral blood.

CDR3 region: CATSDWTSGSARETQYF. In nucleotides, the sequence is TGTGCCACCAGTGATTGGACTAGCGGGAGCGCGAGAGAGACCCAGTACTTC. This sequence uses TRBV24-1 and TRBJ2-5; 13 of the junction bases match TRBD2. Inclusive of the bounding cysteine and phenylalanine, the CDR3 is 17 residues long. The CDR3 DNA has 51 bases and is translated from base 1. V lost 2 bases and J lost 4 bases, and the count of bases not matched to a germline gene is 6. According to the germline V gene, CDR1 reads KGHDR and CDR2 reads SFDVKD.